This T cell receptor (beta chain) was obtained from a study of T-cell memory formation after mild COVID-19. Study conclusions and caveats: Specificity for SARS-CoV-2 was not confirmed among the second-wave clones peaking on day 37. Some responding clones appeared in pre-infection memory, suggesting cross-reactive memory joined.

Details on this clonotype: Its specificity is unknown.

This CDR3 is built from 16 residues. After removal of 1 base from V and 3 bases from J, the junction contained 7 bases not matched to a gene. CDR1 is SGHVS and CDR2 is FQNEAQ in the germline V gene. Each CDR3 protein is one row after TCRdb ran MiXCR on the 5' RACE reads. The table lists 540,000 or so distinct CDR3 sequences, about a fifth of them singletons. The sequenced sample consisted of PBMCs or a T cell subset sorted from them (not recorded which). The chain uses TRBV7-8 and TRBJ2-7; 9 bases map to TRBD1. The receptor was derived from an adult woman who had mild COVID-19 (a few samples of this study predate the infection). Cell type and time point are not known. The CDR3 DNA follows: TGTGCCAGCAGCTTAGGGGGACAGGGACCCAACTACGAGCAGTACTTC. It is translated as CASSLGGQGPNYEQYF. Complete variable domain (other parts from reference TRBV7-8 and TRBJ2-7): GAGVSQSPRYKVAKRGQDVALRCDPISGHVSLFWYQQALGQGPEFLTYFQNEAQLDKSGLPSDRFFAERPEGSVSTLKIQRTQQEDSAVYLCASSLGGQGPNYEQYFGPGTRLTVT.